These 20 T cell receptor beta chains originate from one sample sequenced in a study of vaccination and CD4 T cells after COVID-19. Their target antigens are unknown. The assay that was used to sequence DNA from cultured CD4+ T cells was the Oncomine TCR Beta short-read assay. TCRdb reprocessed the PCR reads via MiXCR and lists one record per CDR3 protein. The sample lists 6,000 to 7,500 distinct CDR3 sequences, about 50% occurring once. Treatment meaning: approximately nine-day PBMC culture with coronavirus spike peptide pools or control peptides (ViraFEST assay). During the years 2011-2018, before the COVID-19 pandemic, the unexposed donor's CD4+ T cells were collected. Sequenced input: CD4+ T cells from blood, cultured in vitro. The source is a human donor in good health.

The rearrangement uses TRBV6-1 and TRBJ1-1; D gene ambiguous. The V gene's germline CDR1 is MNHNS and CDR2 SASEGT. This CDR3 has 14 amino acids. Trimming took 7 bases from V and 1 from J, leaving 13 bases between them. The chain's CDR3 is CASTRKEGNTEAFF. The CDR3 DNA is TGTGCCAGCACTCGGAAGGAGGGGAACACTGAAGCTTTCTTT.

This clonotype occurred a few times. The chain has TRBV7-7 and TRBJ1-2, with 7 bases aligning to TRBD1. Germline trimming cut 5 bases from V and 8 bases from J; bases unmatched to any gene: 20. The CDR3 has 17 residues. Germline V lookup: CDR1 SSHAT, CDR2 FNYEAQ (reference sequence). The CDR3: CASSPGKQGNVKGGYTF. The DNA for the CDR3 is TGTGCCAGCAGCCCGGGGAAACAGGGGAACGTGAAGGGGGGCTACACCTTC. The whole variable domain, remainder taken from reference TRBV7-7 and TRBJ1-2, is GAGVSQSPRYKVTKRGQDVTLRCDPISSHATLYWYQQALGQGPEFLTYFNYEAQPDKSGLPSDRFSAERPEGSISTLTIQRTEQRDSAMYRCASSPGKQGNVKGGYTFGSGTRLTVV.

By share, this clonotype ranks as medium-sized (0.01 to 0.1%). The J gene is TRBJ1-1, the V gene TRBV6-4; D may be TRBD1 (6 bases). This CDR3 has 16 residues. The ends were cut back, 10 bases at V and 0 bases at J, with 21 bases in the middle. Germline CDR1 is MRHNA and CDR2 is SNTAGT. The CDR3 DNA reads TGTGCCACCTCAGGAGGGGGATGGGGGATGAACACTGAAGCTTTCTTT. Its translation is CATSGGGWGMNTEAFF.

Comments on this clonotype: A read error may produce the germline difference seen at one junction end. The chain is built from TRBV6-2 or TRBV6-3 and TRBJ2-1; D gene unclear. Germline V gene sequence: CDR1 MNHEY, CDR2 SVGEGT. This CDR3 has 11 residues. This chain's CDR3 is CASSGYTEQFF. As DNA, the CDR3 is TGTGCCAGCAGCGGATACACTGAGCAGTTCTTC.

This sequence joins TRBV20-1 and TRBJ2-7; 12 bases align to TRBD2. The CDR3 sequence is 17 residues long. CDR1 DFQATT and CDR2 SNEGSKA come from the germline V gene (reference sequence). With 6 bases clipped from V and 3 bases from J, the junction kept 15 bases outside the gene matches. CDR3 sequence: CSARAPGLAGMIYEQYF. The CDR3 nucleotides are TGCAGTGCCCGTGCACCTGGACTAGCGGGAATGATCTACGAGCAGTACTTC.

J is TRBJ2-3 and V is TRBV20-1; 12 nucleotides match TRBD2. Germline values: CDR1 DFQATT, CDR2 SNEGSKA (reference sequence). The CDR3 is made up of 14 amino acids. With 7 bases clipped from V and 0 bases from J, the junction kept 2 bases outside the gene matches. Written as DNA, the CDR3 is TGCAGTGAGGGGACTAGCGGGAGCACAGATACGCAGTATTTT. The encoded protein is CSEGTSGSTDTQYF.

This clonotype was picked up a small number of times. CDR3 protein: CASSTRTGWDTQYF. In DNA, the CDR3 is TGTGCCAGCAGCACGAGGACAGGGTGGGATACGCAGTATTTT. V and J are TRBV7-2 and TRBJ2-3, with 8 nucleotides matching TRBD1. Per germline, CDR1 SGHTA and CDR2 FQGNSA. The V and J ends lost 5 bases and 6 bases, in that order; junction bases with no gene match: 7. The CDR3 sequence is 14 residues long.

V and J are TRBV7-2 and TRBJ2-4; the D gene is possibly TRBD1 (6 bases). Germline loops: CDR1 SGHTA, CDR2 FQGNSA. CDR3 length equals 13 residues. Trimming cost V 5 bases and J 6 bases, with 11 bases left between them. The CDR3 reads CASSEGQPNIQYF. In nucleotides, the CDR3 is TGTGCCAGCAGCGAAGGACAGCCAAACATTCAGTACTTC.

V and J are TRBV15 and TRBJ2-7; tentatively, D is TRBD2 (6 bases). In germline, CDR1 is LNHNV, CDR2 YYDKDF (reference sequence). This CDR3 is 16 amino acids long. V dropped 0 bases and J dropped 3 bases, with 15 bases sitting between them. The DNA of the CDR3 is TGTGCCACCAGCAGAGATTTTACGGGGGTCAACTACGAGCAGTACTTC. Protein: CATSRDFTGVNYEQYF.

This clonotype was recorded a few times. V is TRBV20-1 and J is TRBJ2-3; either TRBD1 or TRBD2 may fit D (6 bases each). V lost 3 bases and J 6 bases, leaving 13 bases between the germline ends. From germline, CDR1 is DFQATT and CDR2 SNEGSKA (reference sequence). The CDR3 length is 13 residues. The DNA for the CDR3 is TGCAGTGCTAGTAAGCGAGGGGGGGATACGCAGTATTTT. Residues: CSASKRGGDTQYF.

This clonotype has more than one count but fewer than ten. V usage is TRBV19 and J usage is TRBJ1-1; tentatively, D is TRBD1 (6 bases). The V gene's germline CDR1 is LNHDA and CDR2 SQIVND (reference sequence). CDR3 length equals 16 residues. V dropped 5 bases and J dropped 5 bases, with 21 bases sitting between them. CDR3 sequence reads: CASSWSQGSFSTEAFF. CDR3 sequence (DNA): TGTGCCAGTAGTTGGTCACAGGGTAGTTTCTCGACTGAAGCTTTCTTT.

The rearrangement joins TRBV10-3 to TRBJ2-7; TRBD2 aligns across 8 bases. V gave up 6 bases and J gave up 4 bases; unmatched junction bases: 8. The germline V gene has CDR1 ENHRY and CDR2 SYGVKD. The length of the CDR3 is 14 residues. The CDR3 DNA reads as TGTGCCATCAGAGGGGGAGCGGGAGCTTACGAGCAGTACTTC. Translation: CAIRGGAGAYEQYF.

This clonotype was detected a few times. The chain uses TRBV30 and TRBJ1-5; weak D call: TRBD1 (5 bases). Deletions cut 5 bases from V and 5 bases from J, with 22 bases between. This CDR3 comprises 16 residues. Germline V gene data show CDR1 as GTSNPN and CDR2 as SVGIG (reference sequence). As DNA, the CDR3 is TGTGCCTGGGGGGAAAGGGGCAGGGCCATGTATCAGCCCCAGCATTTT. Its protein product is CAWGERGRAMYQPQHF.

This chain connects TRBV20-1 to TRBJ2-3; TRBD2 matches at 9 bases. This CDR3 has 12 amino acids. Germline lookup yields CDR1 DFQATT and CDR2 SNEGSKA (reference sequence). With 0 bases clipped from V and 14 bases from J, the junction kept 6 bases outside the gene matches. CDR3 in amino acids: CSARDALAGSYF. The CDR3 nucleotides are TGCAGTGCTAGAGATGCGCTAGCGGGGTCGTATTTT.

The rearrangement joins TRBV24-1 to TRBJ2-1; tentatively, D is TRBD2 (6 bases). The CDR3 is made up of 13 amino acids. The germline V gene has CDR1 KGHDR and CDR2 SFDVKD. V was cut by 4 bases and J by 13 bases, with 16 bases left in between. The CDR3 is CATSEPSGSGQFF. The CDR3 DNA reads as TGTGCCACCAGTGAACCGAGCGGGTCCGGCCAGTTCTTC.

This chain links TRBV30 with TRBJ1-5; 8 nucleotides agree with TRBD1. The trim removed 3 bases at V and 4 bases at J, leaving 8 bases unmatched. CDR1 is GTSNPN, CDR2 SVGIG, per germline (reference sequence). This CDR3 has 15 amino acids. This chain's CDR3 is CAWSVTGGPNQPQHF. Here the CDR3 DNA reads TGTGCCTGGAGCGTAACAGGGGGACCTAATCAGCCCCAGCATTTT. Based on the CDR3 plus reference TRBV30 and TRBJ1-5, the full variable domain is SQTIHQWPATLVQPVGSPLSLECTVEGTSNPNLYWYRQAAGRGLQLLFYSVGIGQISSEVPQNLSASRPQDRQFILSSKKLLLSDSGFYLCAWSVTGGPNQPQHFGDGTRLSIL.

This chain joins TRBV2 and TRBJ2-3; 11 bases agree with TRBD1. The CDR3 is made up of 14 amino acids. The junction had 3 bases not matched to a gene; V was cut back by 7 bases and J by 3 bases. The germline V gene encodes CDR1 SNHLY and CDR2 FYNNEI. Here the CDR3 reads CASTRDRGTDTQYF. The DNA for the CDR3 is TGTGCCAGCACTAGGGACAGGGGGACAGATACGCAGTATTTT. The entire variable domain, with the rest obtained from reference TRBV2 and TRBJ2-3, is as follows: EPEVTQTPSHQVTQMGQEVILRCVPISNHLYFYWYRQILGQKVEFLVSFYNNEISEKSEIFDDQFSVERPDGSNFTLKIRSTKLEDSAMYFCASTRDRGTDTQYFGPGTRLTVL.

The rearrangement uses TRBV29-1 and TRBJ1-5; D perhaps matches TRBD1 (6 bases). Germline V lookup: CDR1 SQVTM, CDR2 ANQGSEA. Between the trimmed V and J ends, which lost 5 bases and 1 base, there was a span of 18 bases. The CDR3 is made up of 16 amino acids. This chain's CDR3 is CSVSQGMGGSNQPQHF. DNA of the CDR3: TGCAGCGTTTCCCAGGGGATGGGGGGAAGCAATCAGCCCCAGCATTTT.

This clonotype was counted between two and nine times. The chain links TRBV7-2 to TRBJ2-2, with 10 bases identical to TRBD2. This CDR3 is built from 15 residues. Germline CDR1 is SGHTA and CDR2 is FQGNSA. The trim removed 5 bases at V and 2 bases at J, leaving 2 bases unmatched. CDR3 sequence: CASSPLAGNTGELFF. In DNA, the CDR3 is TGTGCCAGCAGCCCACTAGCGGGAAACACCGGGGAGCTGTTTTTT.

V and J are TRBV29-1 and TRBJ2-3; D is perhaps TRBD2 (5 bases). The CDR3 sequence is 13 residues long. V was pared by 2 bases and J by 6 bases, with 12 bases between. Germline CDR1 and CDR2: SQVTM and ANQGSEA. The CDR3 region has the DNA TGCAGCGTTGAATTAGGACTCGGGGATACGCAGTATTTT. This codes for CSVELGLGDTQYF.